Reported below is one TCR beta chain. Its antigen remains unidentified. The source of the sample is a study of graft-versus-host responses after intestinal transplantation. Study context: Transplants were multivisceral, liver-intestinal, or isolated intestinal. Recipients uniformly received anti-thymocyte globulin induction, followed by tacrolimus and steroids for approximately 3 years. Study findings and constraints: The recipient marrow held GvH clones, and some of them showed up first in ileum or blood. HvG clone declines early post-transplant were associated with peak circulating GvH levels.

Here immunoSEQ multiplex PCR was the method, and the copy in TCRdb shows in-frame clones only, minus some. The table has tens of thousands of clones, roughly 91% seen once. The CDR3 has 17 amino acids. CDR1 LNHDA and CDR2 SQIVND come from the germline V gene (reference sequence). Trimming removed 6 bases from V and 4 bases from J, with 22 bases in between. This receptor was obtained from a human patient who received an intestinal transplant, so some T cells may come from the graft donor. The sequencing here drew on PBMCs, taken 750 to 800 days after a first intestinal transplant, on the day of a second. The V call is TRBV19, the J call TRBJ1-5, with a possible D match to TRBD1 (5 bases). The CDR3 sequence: CASRPESQGFGNQPQHF. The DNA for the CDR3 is TGTGCCAGTAGACCAGAGAGTCAGGGTTTTGGGAATCAGCCCCAGCATTTT.